This T cell receptor (beta chain) was captured by sequencing in a study of blood T cell repertoires in COVID-19. This table comes from immunoSEQ multiplex PCR, and its TCRdb copy is limited to in-frame clones, with some not included. The repertoire holds more than 300,000 clones, with 85% to 90% as singletons. V was clipped by 0 bases and J by 14 bases; unmatched bases: 6. Per germline, CDR1 MNHEY and CDR2 SVGAGI. The CDR3 is 15 amino acids. Sequenced: PBMCs or T cells enriched from blood (not recorded which). This sequence originates from a woman aged 18-29 years who had recovered from COVID-19. This chain links TRBV6-5 with TRBJ1-6; TRBD1 matches at 11 bases. This CDR3 is CASSYSGTGGRSLHF. CDR3 bases: TGTGCCAGCAGTTACTCCGGGACAGGGGGGAGGTCCCTCCACTTT.